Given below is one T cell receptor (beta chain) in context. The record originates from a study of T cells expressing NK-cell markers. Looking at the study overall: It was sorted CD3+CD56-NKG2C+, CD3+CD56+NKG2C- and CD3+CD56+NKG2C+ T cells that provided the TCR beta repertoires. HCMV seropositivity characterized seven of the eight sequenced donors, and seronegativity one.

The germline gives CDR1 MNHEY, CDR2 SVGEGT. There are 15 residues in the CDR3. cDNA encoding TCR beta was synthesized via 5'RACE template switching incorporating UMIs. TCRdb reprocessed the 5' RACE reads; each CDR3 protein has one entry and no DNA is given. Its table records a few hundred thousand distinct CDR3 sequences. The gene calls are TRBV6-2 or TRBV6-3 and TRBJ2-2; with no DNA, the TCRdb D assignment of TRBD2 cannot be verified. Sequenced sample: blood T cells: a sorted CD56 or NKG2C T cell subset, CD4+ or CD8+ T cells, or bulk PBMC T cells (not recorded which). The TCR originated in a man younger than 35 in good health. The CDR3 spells CASSYILRGTGELFF.